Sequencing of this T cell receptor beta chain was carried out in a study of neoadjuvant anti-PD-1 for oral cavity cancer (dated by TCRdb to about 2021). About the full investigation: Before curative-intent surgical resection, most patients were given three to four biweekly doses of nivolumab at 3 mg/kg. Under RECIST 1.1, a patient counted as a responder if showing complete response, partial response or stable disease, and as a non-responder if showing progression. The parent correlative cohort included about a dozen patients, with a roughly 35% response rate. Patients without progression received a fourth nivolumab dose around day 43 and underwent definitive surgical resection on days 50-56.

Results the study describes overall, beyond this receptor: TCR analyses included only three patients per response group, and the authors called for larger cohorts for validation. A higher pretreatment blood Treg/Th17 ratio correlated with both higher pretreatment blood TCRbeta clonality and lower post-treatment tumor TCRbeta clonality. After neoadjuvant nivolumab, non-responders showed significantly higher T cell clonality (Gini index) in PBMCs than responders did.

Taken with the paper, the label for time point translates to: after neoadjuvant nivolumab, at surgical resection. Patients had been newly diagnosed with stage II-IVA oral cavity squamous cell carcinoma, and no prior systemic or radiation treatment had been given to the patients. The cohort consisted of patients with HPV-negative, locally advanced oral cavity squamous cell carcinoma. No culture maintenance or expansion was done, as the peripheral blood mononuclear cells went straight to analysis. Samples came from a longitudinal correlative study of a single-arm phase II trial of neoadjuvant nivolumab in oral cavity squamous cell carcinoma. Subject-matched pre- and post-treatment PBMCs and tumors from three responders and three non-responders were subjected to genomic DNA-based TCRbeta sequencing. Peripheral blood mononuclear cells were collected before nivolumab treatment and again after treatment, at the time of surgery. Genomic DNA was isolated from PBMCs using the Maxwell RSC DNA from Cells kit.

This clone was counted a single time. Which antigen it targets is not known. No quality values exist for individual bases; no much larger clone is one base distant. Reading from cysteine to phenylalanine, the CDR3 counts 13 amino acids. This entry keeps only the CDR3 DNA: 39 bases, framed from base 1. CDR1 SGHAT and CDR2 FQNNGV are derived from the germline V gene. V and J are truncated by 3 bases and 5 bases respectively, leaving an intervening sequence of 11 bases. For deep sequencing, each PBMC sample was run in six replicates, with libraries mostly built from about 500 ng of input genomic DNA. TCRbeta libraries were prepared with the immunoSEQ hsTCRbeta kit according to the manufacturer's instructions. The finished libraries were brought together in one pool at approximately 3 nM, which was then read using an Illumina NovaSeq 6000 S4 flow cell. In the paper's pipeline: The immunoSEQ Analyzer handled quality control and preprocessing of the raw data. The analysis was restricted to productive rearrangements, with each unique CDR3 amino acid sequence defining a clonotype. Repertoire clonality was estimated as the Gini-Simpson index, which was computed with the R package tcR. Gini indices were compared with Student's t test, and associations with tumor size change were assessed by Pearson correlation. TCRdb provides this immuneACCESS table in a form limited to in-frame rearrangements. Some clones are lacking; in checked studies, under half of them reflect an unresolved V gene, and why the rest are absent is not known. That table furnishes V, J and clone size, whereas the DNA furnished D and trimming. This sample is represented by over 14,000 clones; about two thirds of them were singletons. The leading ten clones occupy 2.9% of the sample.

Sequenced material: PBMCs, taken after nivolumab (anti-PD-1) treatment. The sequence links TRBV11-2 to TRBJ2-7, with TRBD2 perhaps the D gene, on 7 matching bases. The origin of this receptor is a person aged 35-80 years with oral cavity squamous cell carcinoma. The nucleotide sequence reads TGTGCCAGCAGCTTTGGAGGGGGGGACGAGCAGTACTTC. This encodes CASSFGGGDEQYF.